Each of the 20 T cell receptor beta chains below was sequenced from the same sample in a study of blood T cell repertoires in COVID-19. Sequenced by immunoSEQ multiplex PCR; TCRdb stores in-frame clones only, minus some. Among about 98,000 clones listed, 80% to 90% were seen once. The sample comprised peripheral blood. These receptors were obtained from a man in his forties with active or convalescent COVID-19.

This rearrangement joins TRBV3-1 (or the pseudogene TRBV3-2) to TRBJ1-1, with unresolved D. Germline V gene lookup returns CDR1 LGHDT and CDR2 YNNKEL (reference sequence). This CDR3 comprises 13 residues. The V end lost 4 bases, the J end lost 8 bases, and 14 bases lay between the germline ends. CDR3 nucleotides: TGTGCCAGCAGCCCCCTGGGGAGGGAGGAAGCTTTCTTT. It translates to CASSPLGREEAFF.

This chain connects TRBV6-2 or TRBV6-3 to TRBJ2-7, with 7 bases that match TRBD1. V lost 0 bases, J lost 3 bases, and 5 bases stayed unmatched. Germline assignment: CDR1 MNHEY and CDR2 SVGEGT. This CDR3 has 15 amino acids. CDR3 coding DNA: TGTGCCAGCAGTTACTCGACAGGGTACGACTACGAGCAGTACTTC. It codes for CASSYSTGYDYEQYF.

The rearrangement uses TRBV10-1 and TRBJ2-7, with 8 bases aligning to TRBD2. Germline CDR1 and CDR2: WNHNN and SYGVQD (reference sequence). The CDR3 runs to 10 residues. The CDR3 nucleotides are TGCGCCAGCACCCCAGCGGGGGCCATCGTC. This gives the protein CASTPAGAIV.

This chain uses TRBV18 with TRBJ2-7; the D gene is possibly TRBD1 (6 bases). The CDR3 consists of 15 residues. V was trimmed by 4 bases and J by 0 bases, leaving 13 bases between them. The V gene's germline CDR1 is KGHSH and CDR2 LQKENI. DNA of the CDR3: TGTGCCAGCTCACTCGGGACACAAAGCTCCTACGAGCAGTACTTC. This encodes CASSLGTQSSYEQYF.

The rearrangement uses TRBV19 and TRBJ2-7; TRBD1 agrees at 11 bases. V shed 7 bases, J shed 2 bases, and the junction held 7 bases outside the gene matches. The CDR3 extends over 15 amino acids. In germline, CDR1 is LNHDA, CDR2 SQIVND (reference sequence). The CDR3 sequence: CASTPTGQGAYEQYF. The CDR3 DNA is TGTGCCAGTACCCCAACGGGACAGGGGGCCTACGAGCAGTACTTC.

The rearrangement uses TRBV19 and TRBJ1-4, with 10 bases that match TRBD1. CDR3 length equals 16 residues. CDR1 and CDR2 from the germline V gene are LNHDA and SQIVND (reference sequence). V dropped 5 bases and J dropped 4; count of bases not matched to a gene: 7. The CDR3 reads CASSDRDRGFNEKLFF. As DNA, the CDR3 is TGTGCCAGTAGTGACCGGGACAGGGGATTTAATGAAAAACTGTTTTTT.

The V gene is TRBV30, the J gene TRBJ1-5; 7 bases are shared with TRBD1. V shed 1 base, J shed 7 bases, and the junction held 4 bases outside the gene matches. The germline CDR1 and CDR2 sequences are GTSNPN and SVGIG (reference sequence). The CDR3 consists of 13 residues. The CDR3 sequence is CAWSAQGDQPQHF. Here the CDR3 DNA reads TGTGCCTGGAGTGCCCAGGGGGACCAGCCCCAGCATTTT.

This chain links TRBV13 with TRBJ2-7; no clear D gene. V was pared by 2 bases and J by 6 bases, with 8 bases between. CDR3 length: 12 amino acids. CDR1 and CDR2 from the germline V gene are PRHDT and FYEKMQ (reference sequence). The CDR3 loop reads CASSLNSLEQYF. CDR3 in DNA: TGTGCCAGCAGCTTAAACAGCCTCGAGCAGTACTTC.

This chain links TRBV5-4 with TRBJ1-2; TRBD1 matches 7 bases. The CDR3 spans 16 residues. With V trimmed by 0 bases and J by 8 bases, 13 bases remained unmatched. Germline V gene data show CDR1 as SGHNT and CDR2 as YYREEE (reference sequence). The CDR3 nucleotides are TGTGCCAGCAGCTTGGGGGGGCCGGGACAGAGACCCGGCTACACCTTC. It yields the protein CASSLGGPGQRPGYTF.

The chain combines TRBV5-1 with TRBJ2-3, with 13 bases aligning to TRBD2. This CDR3 comprises 17 residues. V lost 0 bases, J lost 1 base, and 2 bases stayed unmatched. Looked up from germline, CDR1 is SGHRS and CDR2 is YFSETQ. The CDR3 reads CASSLAGTSGGTDTQYF. Written as DNA, the CDR3 is TGCGCCAGCAGCTTGGCCGGGACTAGCGGGGGCACAGATACGCAGTATTTT.

This clone showed up just once. The chain is built from TRBV7-2 and TRBJ2-7; TRBD1 aligns across 7 bases. V trimming: 1 base; J trimming: 6 bases; junction bases outside the gene matches: 9. This CDR3 is built from 15 residues. Germline V lookup: CDR1 SGHTA, CDR2 FQGNSA. The CDR3 bases are TGTGCCAGCAGCTTAGACAGGGGCGTGAGTTCCGAGCAGTACTTC. Protein product: CASSLDRGVSSEQYF.

This clone was recorded a few times. The gene calls are TRBV19 and TRBJ1-1; the D gene is possibly TRBD1 (5 bases). The CDR3 totals 15 residues. The V end was cut by 2 bases, the J end by 4 bases, with 14 bases between. Germline assignment: CDR1 LNHDA and CDR2 SQIVND (reference sequence). In nucleotides, the CDR3 is TGTGCCAGTAGTATAAAAGCGGGGCCGGGCACTGAAGCTTTCTTT. Protein product: CASSIKAGPGTEAFF.

The chain carries TRBV5-5 and TRBJ2-3, with D possibly matching TRBD2 (6 bases). From germline, CDR1 is SGHKS and CDR2 YYEKEE (reference sequence). This CDR3 spans 17 amino acids. V was pared by 1 base and J by 0 bases, with 15 bases between. The CDR3 region has the DNA TGTGCCAGCAGCTTGTTTGTGGGGGGTACTAGCACAGATACGCAGTATTTT. The encoded protein is CASSLFVGGTSTDTQYF.

This rearrangement joins TRBV5-6 to TRBJ1-5; possibly TRBD1 for D (6 bases). The germline CDR1 and CDR2 sequences are SGHDT and YYEEEE. V lost 4 bases and J lost 2, with 13 bases in between. This CDR3 region has 15 residues. The CDR3 spells CASSRTVGGNQPQHF. In DNA form, the CDR3 reads TGTGCCAGCAGCCGGACAGTGGGAGGCAATCAGCCCCAGCATTTT.

The rearrangement uses TRBV24-1 and TRBJ2-3; D ambiguous. Germline CDR1 KGHDR, CDR2 SFDVKD. The V gene lost 3 bases and the J gene lost 0 bases, with 6 bases spanning the gap. The CDR3 length is 14 residues. Here the CDR3 reads CATSDNGSTDTQYF. The CDR3 DNA sequence: TGTGCCACCAGTGATAACGGGAGCACAGATACGCAGTATTTT.

This clone showed up just once. J is TRBJ1-1 and V is TRBV7-9; weak D call: TRBD1 (5 bases). The CDR3 has 14 residues. Trimming stripped 6 bases from V and 1 base from J, with 12 bases between. Germline values: CDR1 SEHNR, CDR2 FQNEAQ (reference sequence). CDR3 loop: CASSYDRQNTEAFF. The DNA of the CDR3 is TGTGCCAGCAGTTACGACAGACAGAACACTGAAGCTTTCTTT.

The genes are TRBV7-6 and TRBJ2-4, with TRBD1 matching over 7 bases. Germline CDR1 and CDR2: SGHVS and FNYEAQ. V lost 2 bases and J lost 12; bases outside the gene matches: 1. The CDR3 has 11 amino acids. The CDR3 protein is CASSLQGDQYF. CDR3 sequence (DNA): TGTGCCAGCAGCTTACAGGGGGATCAGTACTTC.

The chain recombines TRBV5-6 with TRBJ2-7; 9 bases are shared with TRBD1. CDR3 length: 15 amino acids. Trimming removed 4 bases from V and 0 bases from J; junction bases left unmatched: 5. Germline lookup yields CDR1 SGHDT and CDR2 YYEEEE. Written as DNA, the CDR3 is TGTGCCAGCAGCGGCCGGGACAGGGCCTCCTACGAGCAGTACTTC. Its protein is CASSGRDRASYEQYF. The entire variable domain, with the rest obtained from reference TRBV5-6 and TRBJ2-7, is as follows: DAGVTQSPTHLIKTRGQQVTLRCSPKSGHDTVSWYQQALGQGPQFIFQYYEEEERQRGNFPDRFSGHQFPNYSSELNVNALLLGDSALYLCASSGRDRASYEQYFGPGTRLTVT.

The gene calls are TRBV3-1 (or the pseudogene TRBV3-2) and TRBJ2-7; 10 bases are a match to TRBD1. This CDR3 comprises 15 residues. Trimming cost V 0 bases and J 7 bases; bases outside gene matches: 6. Germline V CDR1 and CDR2: LGHDT, YNNKEL (reference sequence). The CDR3 here is CASSQEGTGVREQYF. The CDR3 DNA is TGTGCCAGCAGCCAAGAGGGGACAGGGGTTCGAGAGCAGTACTTC.

The chain joins TRBV2 to TRBJ1-5; 7 bases are a match to TRBD1. The CDR3 has 15 residues. Germline V gives CDR1 SNHLY, CDR2 FYNNEI. The junction had 5 bases not matched to a gene; V was cut back by 4 bases and J by 2 bases. The CDR3 here is CASSVTGQGNQPQHF. CDR3 DNA: TGTGCCAGCAGTGTGACAGGGCAAGGCAATCAGCCCCAGCATTTT.